The 17 T cell receptor beta chains below were found in one sample sequenced in a study of a mutant IDH1 vaccine in newly diagnosed glioma. These receptors have no identified antigens. The time point is: week 35, safety follow-up. Topical imiquimod was applied with each vaccine dose, which held 300 ug of mutant IDH1 20-mer peptide. Clones were read by immunoSEQ multiplex PCR, and TCRdb kept only the in-frame ones, dropping some. The sample yields tens of thousands of clones, about 76% seen once. Here the sequenced sample was PBMCs, taken from a glioma patient whose treatment included an IDH1 peptide vaccine. All receptors derive from a woman between 40 and 55 years old with glioma. Some clones in this sample may be carry-over from other donors' samples.

The genes are TRBV4-3 and TRBJ1-2, with D unresolved. The CDR3 is made up of 14 amino acids. Trimming took 0 bases from V and 3 from J, leaving 8 bases between them. CDR1 LGHNA and CDR2 YSLEER come from the germline V gene. CDR3 sequence: CASSQEAADYGYTF. In DNA form, the CDR3 reads TGCGCCAGCAGCCAAGAAGCAGCTGACTATGGCTACACCTTC.

The CDR3: CASSWGGEGETQYF. The CDR3, as DNA: TGCGCCAGCAGCTGGGGTGGGGAAGGAGAGACCCAGTACTTC. This rearrangement joins TRBV5-1 to TRBJ2-5, with D hard to call. V was trimmed by 3 bases and J by 4 bases, leaving 13 bases between them. From germline, CDR1 is SGHRS and CDR2 YFSETQ. The CDR3 loop spans 14 amino acids.

V and J are TRBV9 and TRBJ2-7; TRBD2 agrees at 7 bases. Unmatched junction bases numbered 3, after V lost 2 bases and J lost 7 bases. Germline CDR1 and CDR2: SGDLS and YYNGEE. CDR3 size: 12 residues. The CDR3 sequence is CASSVGLEEQYF. CDR3 coding DNA: TGTGCCAGCAGCGTTGGACTAGAGGAGCAGTACTTC.

Relative to its sample, this clone is medium-sized. Different DNA sequences within this sample yield the same CDR3. V is TRBV7-9 and J is TRBJ2-7; perhaps TRBD1 as D (5 bases). The CDR3 is 14 amino acids. The V and J ends lost 1 base and 4 bases respectively, with 11 bases between them. CDR1 is SEHNR, CDR2 FQNEAQ, per germline (reference sequence). The CDR3 here is CASSLGRVPYEQYF. CDR3 nucleotides: TGTGCCAGCAGCTTAGGCAGGGTTCCTTACGAGCAGTACTTC. Supplemented by reference TRBV7-9 and TRBJ2-7, the full variable domain reads DTGVSQNPRHKITKRGQNVTFRCDPISEHNRLYWYRQTLGQGPEFLTYFQNEAQLEKSRLLSDRFSAERPKGSFSTLEIQRTEQGDSAMYLCASSLGRVPYEQYFGPGTRLTVT.

This clone was seen just once. The chain has TRBV10-3 and TRBJ1-1; TRBD1 matches at 7 bases. V trimming: 10 bases; J trimming: 0 bases; junction bases outside the gene matches: 5. CDR1 ENHRY and CDR2 SYGVKD come from the germline V gene. The CDR3 spans 13 residues. The CDR3 DNA reads as TGTGCCACCGCGACAGGGATGAACACTGAAGCTTTCTTT. Protein product: CATATGMNTEAFF.

J is TRBJ1-4 and V is TRBV5-1; D is undetermined. With 2 bases removed from V and 6 bases from J, the gap between germline ends came to 14 bases. The CDR3 has 15 amino acids. The germline CDR1 and CDR2 sequences are SGHRS and YFSETQ. This CDR3 reads CASSLDRQGHEKLFF. Here the CDR3 DNA reads TGCGCCAGCAGCTTAGACCGGCAAGGGCATGAAAAACTGTTTTTT.

V gene TRBV18 combines with J gene TRBJ1-1; 9 bases line up with TRBD1. Germline assignment: CDR1 KGHSH and CDR2 LQKENI. CDR3 length: 14 residues. J was trimmed by 8 bases and V by 3 bases; bases with no gene match: 7. CDR3 amino acids: CASSPGTGSREAFF. The CDR3 DNA is TGTGCCAGCTCACCCGGGACAGGGTCTAGGGAAGCTTTCTTT.

The V and J genes are TRBV19 and TRBJ2-2, with D perhaps matching TRBD1 or TRBD2 (5 bases each). In germline, CDR1 is LNHDA, CDR2 SQIVND (reference sequence). The CDR3 contains 13 residues. V lost 4 bases and J 8 bases, leaving 11 bases between the germline ends. The DNA of the CDR3 is TGTGCCAGTAGTAGGGGGACGCCAGGGGAGCTGTTTTTT. Its protein is CASSRGTPGELFF.

This clone has just one count. The chain employs TRBV9 and TRBJ1-2, with 12 bases that match TRBD1. J lost 2 bases, V lost 4 bases, and 3 bases had no gene match. The CDR3 consists of 15 residues. Germline CDR1 reads SGDLS; CDR2 reads YYNGEE. The CDR3 coding sequence is TGTGCCAGCAGCCTCGGGACAGGGGGCAACTATGGCTACACCTTC. Translation gives CASSLGTGGNYGYTF. Together with reference TRBV9 and TRBJ1-2, the CDR3 gives the full variable domain: DSGVTQTPKHLITATGQRVTLRCSPRSGDLSVYWYQQSLDQGLQFLIQYYNGEERAKGNILERFSAQQFPDLHSELNLSSLELGDSALYFCASSLGTGGNYGYTFGSGTRLTVV.

The rearrangement links TRBV29-1 to TRBJ1-1; possible D gene TRBD1, 5 bases. Germline CDR1 SQVTM, CDR2 ANQGSEA. The CDR3 has 12 amino acids. Trimming took off 6 bases at V and 4 bases at J, with 12 bases between the two ends. Here the CDR3 reads CSVIGTTTEAFF. CDR3 nucleotide sequence: TGCAGCGTCATCGGGACCACCACTGAAGCTTTCTTT.

This clone was picked up a small number of times. This chain joins TRBV4-3 and TRBJ1-2; a possible D gene is TRBD1 (5 bases). The CDR3 is 15 amino acids. Trimming left V 2 bases short and J 1 base short, with 11 bases between. The germline V gene has CDR1 LGHNA and CDR2 YSLEER. The CDR3: CASSQNLGVNYGYTF. CDR3 DNA sequence: TGCGCCAGCAGCCAAAATTTGGGGGTTAACTATGGCTACACCTTC.

The V and J genes are TRBV7-2 and TRBJ1-5, with D unresolved. Trimming took off 6 bases at V and 7 bases at J, with 19 bases between the two ends. The CDR3 runs 15 residues. The germline gives CDR1 SGHTA, CDR2 FQGNSA. CDR3 nucleotide sequence: TGTGCCAGCAGTCTAGTCGCCGGGAATAGACAGCCCCAGCATTTT. Translation gives CASSLVAGNRQPQHF.

This clone was seen a handful of times. The chain recombines TRBV7-6 with TRBJ2-2; 12 positions agree with TRBD1. The CDR3 sequence is 19 residues long. Per germline, CDR1 SGHVS and CDR2 FNYEAQ. J lost 2 bases, V lost 5 bases, and 12 bases had no gene match. CDR3 bases: TGTGCCAGCAGCACTCCGGGACAGGGGGCTTTTCGAAACACCGGGGAGCTGTTTTTT. The encoded protein is CASSTPGQGAFRNTGELFF.

The rearrangement links TRBV5-1 to TRBJ1-2; 8 bases map to TRBD1. The germline V gene has CDR1 SGHRS and CDR2 YFSETQ. The CDR3 is 14 residues long. V shed 7 bases and J 7 bases; nucleotides not matched to a gene: 12. The CDR3 region has the DNA TGCGCCAGCGGGGAAGGGTCAGGGACAGGTGGCTACACCTTC. Amino acids: CASGEGSGTGGYTF.

Note on this clone: Distinct nucleotide sequences in the sample also encode this CDR3. This chain's CDR3 is CATSRDGGQPQHF. CDR3 coding DNA: TGTGCCACCAGCAGAGATGGAGGTCAGCCCCAGCATTTT. The rearrangement uses TRBV15 and TRBJ1-5; no clear D gene. This CDR3 region has 13 residues. CDR1 and CDR2 from the germline V gene are LNHNV and YYDKDF (reference sequence). Trimming cost V 0 bases and J 6 bases, with 6 bases left between them. The full variable domain, with the rest looked up from reference TRBV15 and TRBJ1-5, is DAMVIQNPRYQVTQFGKPVTLSCSQTLNHNVMYWYQQKSSQAPKLLFHYYDKDFNNEADTPDNFQSRRPNTSFCFLDIRSPGLGDTAMYLCATSRDGGQPQHFGDGTRLSIL.

The chain couples TRBV4-3 to TRBJ2-7; D could derive from TRBD1 or TRBD2 (6 bases each). Germline V gene sequence: CDR1 LGHNA, CDR2 YSLEER. CDR3 size: 15 residues. V lost 4 bases and J lost 5, with 18 bases in between. Here the CDR3 reads CASSLDGGLVDEQYF. In nucleotides, the CDR3 is TGCGCCAGCAGCCTAGATGGGGGGCTCGTCGACGAGCAGTACTTC.

The chain recombines TRBV11-1 with TRBJ1-1; 8 positions match TRBD1. Germline-derived CDR1 and CDR2 are SGHAT and FQDESV (reference sequence). CDR3 length: 16 residues. Trimming removed 4 bases from V and 0 bases from J; junction bases left unmatched: 7. The CDR3 loop reads CASSSNRGGMNTEAFF. The CDR3 DNA is TGTGCCAGCAGCTCTAACAGGGGGGGGATGAACACTGAAGCTTTCTTT. The full variable domain, rest sourced from reference TRBV11-1 and TRBJ1-1, is EAEVAQSPRYKITEKSQAVAFWCDPISGHATLYWYRQILGQGPELLVQFQDESVVDDSQLPKDRFSAERLKGVDSTLKIQPAELGDSAMYLCASSSNRGGMNTEAFFGQGTRLTVV.